Listed below are T cell receptor beta chains from one sample, sequenced in a study of breast tumors, draining lymph nodes, adjacent tissues. TCRdb redid the calling of the multiplex PCR reads with MiXCR, one entry per CDR3 protein. The sample has tens of thousands of distinct CDR3 sequences, about 21% seen once; the top ten hold around 2.5%. The specimen was axillary lymph node tissue. The receptors here all came from a female donor with breast cancer. Some clones in this sample may be carry-over from other donors' samples. Each CDR3 is given with its conserved first and last residue. The D gene is left open where the match is weak. Size is stated for part of the rows, as once, few or many counts, or as a class when the clone is expanded.

TRBV7-9,15,many,NA,TRBJ2-1,CASSLEGGWGNEQFF,TGTGCCAGCAGCTTAGAGGGCGGGTGGGGGAATGAGCAGTTCTTC
TRBV20-1,14,many,NA,TRBJ1-2,CSARVNRQSRGYTF,TGCAGTGCTAGAGTAAACAGACAGAGTAGGGGCTACACCTTC
TRBV28,17,NA,NA,TRBJ2-7,CASSLSGRGSRTYEQYF,TGTGCCAGCAGTTTATCGGGGAGAGGCTCCCGAACCTACGAGCAGTACTTC
TRBV18,14,few,NA,TRBJ1-5,CASATSGSNQPQHF,TGTGCCAGCGCAACGTCGGGGAGCAATCAGCCCCAGCATTTT
TRBV7-2,15,many,NA,TRBJ2-7,CASSLYRESSRGQYF,TGTGCCAGCAGCTTATACCGGGAGAGCTCGCGTGGGCAGTACTTC
TRBV6-1,14,many,NA,TRBJ2-7,CASRPGHRSYEQYF,TGTGCCAGCAGGCCGGGACACAGGTCCTACGAGCAGTACTTC
TRBV4-2,13,many,NA,TRBJ2-5,CASSQTKKETQYF,TGTGCCAGCAGCCAAACTAAAAAAGAGACCCAGTACTTC
TRBV20-1,13,many,NA,TRBJ1-4,CSASRGVNEKLFF,TGCAGTGCTAGTCGAGGGGTGAATGAAAAACTGTTTTTT
TRBV7-3,13,many,NA,TRBJ2-7,CASSSASGYEQYF,TGTGCCAGCAGCTCCGCCAGCGGCTACGAGCAGTACTTC
TRBV20-1,9,many,NA,TRBJ2-7,CSATYEQYF,TGCAGTGCCACCTACGAGCAGTACTTC
TRBV20-1,15,many,TRBD2,TRBJ2-7,CSARPSGTATSRQYF,TGCAGTGCTAGACCTAGCGGGACCGCTACGAGCAGGCAGTACTTC
TRBV5-6,14,many,NA,TRBJ2-7,CASSLALGAYEQYF,TGTGCCAGCAGCTTGGCCTTAGGGGCCTACGAGCAGTACTTC
TRBV7-3,16,many,NA,TRBJ2-1,CASSPLPGGAYNEQFF,TGTGCCAGCAGCCCCCTCCCGGGCGGGGCGTACAATGAGCAGTTCTTC
TRBV5-6,15,NA,TRBD2,TRBJ2-7,CASSLEAGVTYEQYF,TGTGCCAGCAGCTTGGAGGCGGGAGTTACCTACGAGCAGTACTTC
TRBV28,16,NA,TRBD2,TRBJ2-5,CASKGLAGSQVETQYF,TGTGCCAGCAAAGGACTAGCGGGATCCCAAGTGGAGACCCAGTACTTC
TRBV20-1,11,many,NA,TRBJ2-3,CSASSIDTQYF,TGCAGTGCCTCCTCTATAGATACGCAGTATTTT
TRBV28,16,few,NA,TRBJ1-6,CASSFWEGATNSPLHF,TGTGCCAGCAGTTTCTGGGAAGGCGCCACGAATTCACCCCTCCACTTT
TRBV18,14,NA,NA,TRBJ2-1,CASSRERSYNEQFF,TGTGCCAGCTCACGTGAGCGATCTTACAATGAGCAGTTCTTC
TRBV3-1,14,NA,TRBD1,TRBJ1-2,CASSQGDRGSGYTF,TGTGCCAGCAGCCAAGGTGACAGGGGAAGTGGCTACACCTTC
TRBV6-4,16,few,NA,TRBJ2-1,CASSDSLRVSYNEQFF,TGTGCCAGCAGTGACTCTTTGAGGGTCTCCTACAATGAGCAGTTCTTC
TRBV6-5,16,many,NA,TRBJ1-6,CASSYSSRGYNSPLHF,TGTGCCAGCAGTTACTCTAGCCGGGGCTATAATTCACCCCTCCACTTT
TRBV30,15,NA,NA,TRBJ2-7,CAWSAAGKGSYEQYF,TGTGCCTGGAGTGCCGCAGGGAAGGGATCCTACGAGCAGTACTTC
TRBV30,14,few,TRBD1,TRBJ2-1,CAWSFTGTGREQFF,TGTGCCTGGAGTTTCACCGGGACAGGGCGTGAGCAGTTCTTC
TRBV7-9,16,many,NA,TRBJ1-4,CASRSGGNRDEEKLFF,TGTGCCAGCAGGTCCGGCGGAAACAGGGATGAAGAAAAACTGTTTTTT
TRBV4-1,15,many,TRBD2,TRBJ2-7,CASSQDSGRAREQYF,TGCGCCAGCAGCCAAGACAGCGGGAGGGCTCGGGAGCAGTACTTC
TRBV6-1,14,many,NA,TRBJ2-2,CASGSGPNTGELFF,TGTGCCAGCGGAAGCGGACCGAACACCGGGGAGCTGTTTTTT
TRBV7-9,17,many,NA,TRBJ2-1,CASSRTVSYSSYNEQFF,TGTGCCAGCAGCCGGACAGTTTCATACAGCTCCTACAATGAGCAGTTCTTC
TRBV20-1,14,many,NA,TRBJ2-3,CSARVAASTDTQYF,TGCAGTGCTAGAGTAGCGGCTAGCACAGATACGCAGTATTTT
TRBV2,15,many,TRBD1,TRBJ1-5,CASSGGTGRFGPQHF,TGTGCCAGCAGTGGCGGGACAGGGAGGTTTGGGCCCCAGCATTTT
TRBV7-3,16,many,TRBD2,TRBJ2-1,CASSPLKAGAGTEQFF,TGTGCCAGCAGTCCTCTTAAAGCGGGGGCAGGTACTGAGCAGTTCTTC
TRBV19,16,many,NA,TRBJ1-5,CASSIWGSGKNQPQHF,TGTGCCAGTAGTATTTGGGGCAGCGGGAAGAATCAGCCCCAGCATTTT
TRBV28,15,NA,NA,TRBJ2-7,CASTYETLQGYGQYF,TGTGCCAGCACTTATGAGACACTCCAGGGATACGGGCAGTACTTC
TRBV7-2,15,many,NA,TRBJ1-2,CASSLGFRGVYGYTF,TGTGCCAGCAGCTTAGGGTTCCGGGGAGTGTATGGCTACACCTTC
TRBV5-1,14,many,NA,TRBJ1-2,CASSLWSGADGYTF,TGCGCCAGCAGCTTATGGTCCGGGGCAGATGGCTACACCTTC
TRBV27,14,many,TRBD1,TRBJ1-6,CASSLTGGRSPLHF,TGTGCCAGCAGTTTGACAGGGGGGAGGTCACCCCTCCACTTT
TRBV12-3/TRBV12-4,14,many,TRBD2,TRBJ2-5,CASRFSGSKETQYF,TGTGCCAGCAGATTTAGCGGGAGTAAAGAGACCCAGTACTTC
TRBV4-3,14,NA,TRBD2,TRBJ2-1,CASSLREGYNEQFF,TGCGCCAGCAGCCTCCGGGAGGGATACAATGAGCAGTTCTTC
TRBV6-1,15,many,NA,TRBJ2-3,CASSERGRIVDTQYF,TGTGCCAGCAGTGAACGGGGGCGCATAGTAGATACGCAGTATTTT
TRBV4-3,13,many,NA,TRBJ2-7,CASSQDGGYEQYF,TGCGCCAGCAGCCAAGATGGGGGTTACGAGCAGTACTTC
TRBV11-1,15,many,NA,TRBJ2-1,CASRKRGGLGEGQFF,TGTGCCAGCAGGAAAAGGGGGGGTCTTGGGGAGGGGCAGTTCTTC
TRBV5-1,16,many,NA,TRBJ1-4,CASSLTGPATNEKLFF,TGCGCCAGCAGCTTGACAGGTCCTGCAACTAATGAAAAACTGTTTTTT
TRBV11-2,14,many,TRBD1,TRBJ1-5,CASSRGQFNQPQHF,TGTGCCAGCAGCCGGGGACAGTTCAATCAGCCCCAGCATTTT
TRBV7-3,18,many,TRBD1,TRBJ2-1,CASSPKRGQGIPLNEQFF,TGTGCCAGCAGCCCAAAAAGAGGACAGGGGATCCCGCTCAATGAGCAGTTCTTC
TRBV5-1,16,many,TRBD1,TRBJ2-1,CASSNGQGASYNEQFF,TGCGCCAGCAGCAACGGACAGGGGGCCTCCTACAATGAGCAGTTCTTC
TRBV2,14,NA,NA,TRBJ1-1,CASSVALMNTEAFF,TGTGCCAGCAGTGTTGCGCTTATGAACACTGAAGCTTTCTTT
TRBV20-1,15,many,TRBD2,TRBJ2-3,CSAPGSSGSPDTQYF,TGCAGTGCCCCCGGTTCTAGCGGGAGCCCAGATACGCAGTATTTT
TRBV10-2,17,many,TRBD2,TRBJ2-1,CASSQRTSGSPYNEQFF,TGCGCCAGCAGTCAAAGGACTAGCGGGAGTCCGTACAATGAGCAGTTCTTC
TRBV27,15,NA,NA,TRBJ1-2,CASSLFSGSNYGYTF,TGTGCCAGCAGTTTATTTTCAGGGAGTAACTATGGCTACACCTTC
TRBV3-1,16,NA,TRBD2,TRBJ2-5,CASSPTSGGGTETQYF,TGTGCCAGCAGCCCGACTAGCGGGGGAGGGACGGAGACCCAGTACTTC
TRBV11-3,14,many,NA,TRBJ2-7,CASSLTQGVHEQYF,TGTGCCAGCAGCCTGACACAGGGTGTACACGAGCAGTACTTC
TRBV6-1,12,many,NA,TRBJ1-3,CASSYDGNTIYF,TGTGCCAGCAGCTACGATGGAAACACCATATATTTT
TRBV6-5,13,many,NA,TRBJ1-2,CASTRGGSYGYTF,TGTGCCAGCACCCGGGGGGGGAGTTATGGCTACACCTTC
TRBV7-9,16,many,TRBD2,TRBJ2-7,CASSSFTSGRARGQYF,TGTGCCAGCAGCTCGTTTACTAGCGGGAGAGCTCGGGGGCAGTACTTC
TRBV19,16,many,NA,TRBJ1-5,CASMGGGLYSNQPQHF,TGTGCCAGTATGGGGGGCGGACTTTATAGCAATCAGCCCCAGCATTTT
TRBV7-3,18,once,TRBD2,TRBJ2-1,CASSLSHGTSGSRNGQFF,TGTGCCAGCAGCTTAAGTCATGGGACTAGCGGGAGCCGCAATGGGCAGTTCTTC
TRBV4-1,15,many,NA,TRBJ1-2,CASSPLPGELGGYTF,TGCGCCAGCAGCCCGCTGCCCGGGGAGTTAGGTGGCTACACCTTC
TRBV20-1,13,many,NA,TRBJ2-3,CSARAKNTDTQYF,TGCAGTGCTAGGGCTAAAAACACAGATACGCAGTATTTT
TRBV10-3,14,NA,TRBD1,TRBJ2-5,CAISGDRAGQTQYF,TGTGCCATCAGTGGGGACAGGGCTGGGCAGACCCAGTACTTC
TRBV12-3/TRBV12-4,14,many,NA,TRBJ2-3,CASSPVGNTDTQYF,TGTGCCAGCAGTCCGGTTGGGAACACAGATACGCAGTATTTT